The rows below give T cell receptor beta chains drawn from one sample of a study of early T cells in non-severe SARS-CoV-2 infection. TCRdb reanalysed the 5' RACE reads using MiXCR and keeps one entry per CDR3 protein. Of roughly 100,000 distinct CDR3 sequences in the sample, around 12% were seen once. Sequencing used whole blood. Receptors were obtained from an adult who was a healthcare worker with PCR-confirmed SARS-CoV-2 infection or an uninfected control (not recorded which). Each CDR3 is given with its conserved first and last residue. A D gene is named only where the DNA matches it firmly. Clone size, where shown, is once, few, many, or a class for clones that have expanded.

d_gene,j_gene,abundance,v_gene,CDR3nt,CDR3aa
TRBD1,TRBJ1-2,many,TRBV28,TGTGCCAGCAGTCGGACAGGGGGCCTTGGCTACACCTTC,CASSRTGGLGYTF
NA,TRBJ2-2,NA,TRBV7-8,TGTGCCAGCAGCTTACGACGCCTGAACACCGGGGAGCTGTTTTTT,CASSLRRLNTGELFF
NA,TRBJ2-7,once,TRBV14,TGTGCCAGCAGACAGACGGATAGGGGCTACGAGCAGTACTTC,CASRQTDRGYEQYF
TRBD2,TRBJ2-1,NA,TRBV7-3,TGTGCCAGCAGCTCTAGCGGGACGGCCTACAATGAGCAGTTCTTC,CASSSSGTAYNEQFF
TRBD1,TRBJ2-1,many,TRBV6-1,TGTGCCAGCAGTGTGAGGGGGCAGATTGAGCAGTTCTTC,CASSVRGQIEQFF
TRBD2,TRBJ2-7,NA,TRBV2,TGTGCCAGCAGCCTTGGGACTAGCGGGAGGGACAACGAGCAGTACTTC,CASSLGTSGRDNEQYF
TRBD2,TRBJ2-1,few,TRBV19,TGTGCCAGTAAGGGCAGACTAGCGGCCGGATGGGATGAGCAGTTCTTC,CASKGRLAAGWDEQFF
TRBD1,TRBJ1-1,few,TRBV11-2,TGTGCCAGCAGCCCCGGGACAGTACTGTTGAACACTGAAGCTTTCTTT,CASSPGTVLLNTEAFF
NA,TRBJ2-5,NA,TRBV4-1,TGCGCCAGCAGCCCGGACGGCCAGACCCAGTACTTC,CASSPDGQTQYF
NA,TRBJ2-7,many,TRBV28,TGTGCCAGTAGGGACGGATCCTACGAGCAGTACTTC,CASRDGSYEQYF
TRBD2,TRBJ2-1,many,TRBV10-3,TGTGCCATCAGGGGACTAGCGGGAGGCTCCTACAATGAGCAGTTCTTC,CAIRGLAGGSYNEQFF
TRBD1,TRBJ2-2,NA,TRBV19,TGTGCCAGTAGTACTACAGGGGGCCATGTTACCGGGGAGCTGTTTTTT,CASSTTGGHVTGELFF
TRBD1,TRBJ1-1,many,TRBV20-1,TGCAGTGCTGTCCCGCTGGGACAGTTGAACACTGAAGCTTTCTTT,CSAVPLGQLNTEAFF
NA,TRBJ2-7,once,TRBV7-2,TGTGCCGGCTCCCAAACTAATTCCTACGAGCAGTACTTC,CAGSQTNSYEQYF
NA,TRBJ2-1,NA,TRBV4-3,TGCGCCAGCAGCCAAGAGCAGAGTTCTTACAATGAGCAGTTCTTC,CASSQEQSSYNEQFF
TRBD2,TRBJ2-1,few,TRBV12-3/TRBV12-4,TGTGCCAGCATGCGGGTAGCGGGAAATGAGCAGTTCTTC,CASMRVAGNEQFF
NA,TRBJ2-5,few,TRBV19,TGTGCCGCAAGCGGCCGCCAAGAGACCCAGTACTTC,CAASGRQETQYF
TRBD2,TRBJ2-3,NA,TRBV29-1,TGCAGCGTTGAACCGACTAGCGGGAGAACAGATACGCAGTATTTT,CSVEPTSGRTDTQYF
NA,TRBJ2-4,NA,TRBV28,TGTGCCAGCAGTCTACCCAGGGGTGCCCCCAAAAACATTCAGTACTTC,CASSLPRGAPKNIQYF
TRBD1,TRBJ2-5,many,TRBV20-1,TGCAGTGGTAACGACAGGGCCGAGACCCAGTACTTC,CSGNDRAETQYF
TRBD2,TRBJ2-1,many,TRBV7-9,TGTGCCAGCAGCCTCCCCAAGCGGGATTGGAGTGAGCAGTTCTTC,CASSLPKRDWSEQFF
NA,TRBJ2-7,few,TRBV20-1,TGCAGTGCTCATAAAGGGGGGAACCACTACGAGCAGTACTTC,CSAHKGGNHYEQYF
TRBD1,TRBJ2-5,NA,TRBV5-1,TGCGCCAGCAGCCAATCACAGGGGCCCCCGCAAGAGACCCAGTACTTC,CASSQSQGPPQETQYF
TRBD2,TRBJ2-5,many,TRBV27,TGTGCCAGCAGTTTATTAGCGGGGGACCAAGAGACCCAGTACTTC,CASSLLAGDQETQYF
TRBD2,TRBJ2-2,NA,TRBV5-4,TGTGCCAGCAGCCCTCCATTAGCGGGAGCTGGCACCGGGGAGCTGTTTTTT,CASSPPLAGAGTGELFF
NA,TRBJ2-1,NA,TRBV6-5,TGTGCCAGCAGTCCGACGTTGGAGGGGGCCATCAATGAGCAGTTCTTC,CASSPTLEGAINEQFF
NA,TRBJ1-1,many,TRBV28,TGTGCCAGCAGTCCACCGAACACTGAAGCTTTCTTT,CASSPPNTEAFF
NA,TRBJ2-1,few,TRBV5-5,TGTGCCAGCAGCTTTGGGGTGGGGCGCTACAATGAGCAGTTCTTC,CASSFGVGRYNEQFF
NA,TRBJ1-1,few,TRBV4-2,TGTGCCAGCAGCCCCGGACTGACGAACACTGAAGCTTTCTTT,CASSPGLTNTEAFF
NA,TRBJ2-7,few,TRBV4-1,TGCGCCAGCAGCCAAGAAGTCCGGGCACACGAGCAGTACTTC,CASSQEVRAHEQYF
NA,TRBJ2-3,NA,TRBV29-1,TGCAGCGTAGAAAGACAGACAGATACGCAGTATTTT,CSVERQTDTQYF
NA,TRBJ2-6,NA,TRBV4-1,TGCGCCAGCAGCCAAGACAGGGGTGGGGCCAACGTCCTGACTTTC,CASSQDRGGANVLTF
TRBD2,TRBJ2-3,many,TRBV7-2,TGTGCCAGCAGCTCCGGCCCCGGGACTAGAGATCATGGATATTTT,CASSSGPGTRDHGYF
TRBD2,TRBJ2-7,few,TRBV29-1,TGCAGCGCCGTACTAGCGGGAAGAGCCTACGAGCAGTACTTC,CSAVLAGRAYEQYF
TRBD2,TRBJ2-3,NA,TRBV20-1,TGCAGTGCTCACAATACCTCGAGCGGGAAGCTCACAGATACGCAGTATTTT,CSAHNTSSGKLTDTQYF
NA,TRBJ1-2,few,TRBV25-1,TGTGCCAGCAGTGATTCCGGGACGGCCCTCTATGGCTACACCTTC,CASSDSGTALYGYTF
NA,TRBJ2-7,many,TRBV6-2/TRBV6-3,TGTGCCAGCGCCGACGCCACTCCCTACGAGCAGTACTTC,CASADATPYEQYF
TRBD2,TRBJ2-5,NA,TRBV5-1,TGCGCCAGCAGCTTGCCGGGAGGGGAAGAGACCCAGTACTTC,CASSLPGGEETQYF
NA,TRBJ1-5,NA,TRBV6-2/TRBV6-3,TGTGCCAGCAGTTACTGGGGATGGAGCGGGGATAGCAATCAGCCCCAGCATTTT,CASSYWGWSGDSNQPQHF
NA,TRBJ2-7,NA,TRBV7-2,TGTGCCAGCAGCTTAGGCCGGCGGAAACCCTACGAGCAGTACTTC,CASSLGRRKPYEQYF
NA,TRBJ2-7,NA,TRBV30,TGTGCCTGGGGTGGAAGCAGCTCCTACGAGCAGTACTTC,CAWGGSSSYEQYF
NA,TRBJ1-5,many,TRBV20-1,TGCAGTGCTAGAGATGTACCAGCCGATCAGCCCCAGCATTTT,CSARDVPADQPQHF
NA,TRBJ2-7,many,TRBV11-2,TGTGCCAGCAGCTTAGGCGGGACGTACGATCGGGAGCAGTACTTC,CASSLGGTYDREQYF
TRBD1,TRBJ1-6,NA,TRBV7-2,TGTGCCAGCAGCTTGGTCCAGGGGGGGTGGACCTATAATTCACCCCTCCACTTT,CASSLVQGGWTYNSPLHF
NA,TRBJ2-3,NA,TRBV3-2,TGTGCCAGCAGCAACGAACCATCCGGACAGGGGCCAGATACGCAGTATTTT,CASSNEPSGQGPDTQYF
NA,TRBJ2-3,few,TRBV20-1,TGCAGTGCTAGCAACGCGGCAGATACGCAGTATTTT,CSASNAADTQYF
TRBD2,TRBJ2-1,few,TRBV12-3/TRBV12-4,TGTGCCAGCAGCAAGACTAGCGGCGATGAGCAGTTCTTC,CASSKTSGDEQFF
NA,TRBJ1-5,NA,TRBV11-1,TGTGCCAGCAGCTTAGACGGGAAAAGCAATCAGCCCCAGCATTTT,CASSLDGKSNQPQHF
NA,TRBJ1-5,many,TRBV6-2/TRBV6-3,TGTGCCAGCAGCCCCGGGACTCAGCCCCAGCATTTT,CASSPGTQPQHF
NA,TRBJ1-1,few,TRBV29-1,TGCAGCGCCGGACTGGGGTCAGTTGAGACTGAAGCTTTCTTT,CSAGLGSVETEAFF
NA,TRBJ1-6,few,TRBV11-2,TGTGCCAGCAGCCATGAGTCGGGGCTTGGATCACCCCTCCACTTT,CASSHESGLGSPLHF
NA,TRBJ2-1,many,TRBV4-3,TGCGCCAGCAGCCAAGAGTACGTCTCCGAGGGCAATGAGCAGTTCTTC,CASSQEYVSEGNEQFF
NA,TRBJ1-1,few,TRBV21-1,TGTGCCAGCAGCTACATGAACACTGAAGCTTTCTTT,CASSYMNTEAFF
NA,TRBJ2-3,few,TRBV2,TGTGCCAGCAGCCTCTTTTCGCCATATTTT,CASSLFSPYF
NA,TRBJ2-2,many,TRBV20-1,TGCAGTGCTACGAAGGGATATACCGGGGAGCTGTTTTTT,CSATKGYTGELFF